The 28 T cell receptor beta chains below come from one sample, sequenced in a study of beta chain features in type 1 diabetes. Study findings and constraints: Shortening of TCRB CDR3s, moderate but significant, appeared in all four CD4+ subsets of Type 1 diabetes patients.

Their specific antigens are unknown. The investigators reverse transcribed all of the isolated RNA, so they sequenced expressed TCRB transcripts. Repertoires were generated with immunoSEQ multiplex PCR, while TCRdb's copy carries only in-frame clones and drops some. This sample has over 200,000 clones, with approximately 11% found just once. The sequencing input was naive CD4+ T cells from blood. The receptors derive from a man aged 25 to 40 with type 1 diabetes.

The V gene is TRBV28, the J gene TRBJ1-1, with 8 nucleotides matching TRBD1. V gave up 4 bases and J gave up 1 base; unmatched junction bases: 2. Germline assignment: CDR1 MDHEN and CDR2 SYDVKM. The CDR3 spans 14 residues. The CDR3 region is CASSWDRWNTEAFF. The CDR3 region has the DNA TGTGCCAGCAGTTGGGACAGGTGGAACACTGAAGCTTTCTTT.

This clone was detected only a few times. The chain joins TRBV7-2 to TRBJ1-2; D might be TRBD1 (6 bases). The CDR3 has 14 residues. Per germline, CDR1 SGHTA and CDR2 FQGNSA. V was pared by 4 bases and J by 3 bases, with 12 bases between. DNA of the CDR3: TGTGCCAGCAGCTCCTTGACAGGTGACTATGGCTACACCTTC. Its protein is CASSSLTGDYGYTF.

The chain recombines TRBV18 with TRBJ2-7; unclear D gene. The ends were cut back, 3 bases at V and 6 bases at J, with 12 bases in the middle. The CDR3 has 13 residues. CDR1 KGHSH and CDR2 LQKENI come from the germline V gene. CDR3 sequence reads: CASSPDQVVEQYF. The CDR3 DNA is TGTGCCAGCTCACCGGATCAGGTAGTCGAGCAGTACTTC.

This clone was counted a few times. This chain uses TRBV5-4 with TRBJ2-3; D remains ambiguous. Germline CDR1 reads SGHNT; CDR2 reads YYREEE (reference sequence). The CDR3 has 13 residues. V was pared by 4 bases and J by 6 bases, with 12 bases between. The CDR3 DNA sequence: TGTGCCAGCAGCGCCCCACACGCCGATACGCAGTATTTT. This translates into CASSAPHADTQYF.

The table lists this clone with a few counts. This sequence joins TRBV5-6 and TRBJ2-1, with TRBD2 matching over 9 bases. Germline V CDR1 and CDR2: SGHDT, YYEEEE. CDR3 length equals 16 residues. The ends lost 1 base at V and 4 bases at J; junction bases unmatched: 6. CDR3 loop: CASSLLAGVTYNEQFF. CDR3 sequence (DNA): TGTGCCAGCAGCTTGTTAGCGGGGGTAACTTACAATGAGCAGTTCTTC.

This clone was counted between two and nine times. The chain links TRBV11-2 to TRBJ2-1; TRBD2 agrees at 9 bases. The trim removed 6 bases at V and 5 bases at J, leaving 8 bases unmatched. From germline, CDR1 is SGHAT and CDR2 FQNNGV. The CDR3 contains 15 residues. DNA for the CDR3: TGTGCCAGCAGACGGCTAGCGGGGAGACACAATGAGCAGTTCTTC. Translated: CASRRLAGRHNEQFF.

As for this clone: The identical CDR3 is also encoded by other nucleotide sequences in the sample. The rearrangement links TRBV7-2 to TRBJ2-6, with D uncertain. V was cut by 1 base and J by 0 bases, with 4 bases left in between. Per the germline V gene, CDR1 is SGHTA and CDR2 is FQGNSA. This CDR3 has 15 residues. CDR3 nucleotide sequence: TGTGCCAGCAGCTTAGTGAGCTCTGGGGCCAACGTCCTGACTTTC. Its translation is CASSLVSSGANVLTF.

This clone was seen more than once but under ten times. The rearrangement links TRBV25-1 to TRBJ2-5; 10 bases agree with TRBD1. The J segment lost 5 bases and the V segment lost 6 bases, leaving 3 bases of the junction unmatched. The CDR3 has 13 residues. Germline-derived CDR1 and CDR2 are MGHDK and SYGVNS. The CDR3 sequence: CASRGQGWETQYF. CDR3 coding DNA: TGTGCCAGCAGGGGACAGGGGTGGGAGACCCAGTACTTC.

This rearrangement joins TRBV5-1 to TRBJ2-7, with 8 bases that match TRBD2. This CDR3 spans 16 amino acids. Germline V CDR1 and CDR2: SGHRS, YFSETQ. Trimming cost V 3 bases and J 0 bases; bases outside gene matches: 8. This chain's CDR3 is CASSSLAGGGSYEQYF. The CDR3, as DNA: TGCGCCAGCAGCTCCCTGGCGGGGGGCGGCTCCTACGAGCAGTACTTC.

V is TRBV5-1 and J is TRBJ1-1; D gene ambiguous. The CDR3 consists of 13 residues. Trimming stripped 2 bases from V and 1 base from J, with 6 bases between. CDR1 is SGHRS, CDR2 YFSETQ, per germline. The CDR3 region is CASSLGGNTEAFF. CDR3 in DNA: TGCGCCAGCAGCTTAGGAGGGAACACTGAAGCTTTCTTT.

This clone was seen more than once but under ten times. The chain uses TRBV25-1 and TRBJ1-2, with 7 bases lining up with TRBD1. V shed 3 bases, J shed 3 bases, and the junction held 7 bases outside the gene matches. This CDR3 spans 15 amino acids. Germline values: CDR1 MGHDK, CDR2 SYGVNS. The CDR3 DNA follows: TGTGCCAGCAGTGACCTAACAGGGGTAGACTATGGCTACACCTTC. Protein sequence: CASSDLTGVDYGYTF.

In this sample, this clone turned up a few times. The CDR3 DNA reads as TGTGCCAGCAGCCCTCTCCAGGGGAATGGCTACACCTTC. Translation gives CASSPLQGNGYTF. This sequence joins TRBV7-3 and TRBJ1-2, with D possibly being TRBD1 (6 bases). Germline CDR1 and CDR2: SGHTA and FQGTGA. V was trimmed by 5 bases and J by 6 bases, leaving 13 bases between them. The CDR3 consists of 13 residues.

The chain uses TRBV4-2 and TRBJ2-2; TRBD1 is a possible D gene (6 bases). Trimming removed 1 base at V and 9 bases at J, with 12 bases between. This CDR3 comprises 14 residues. Germline loops: CDR1 LGHNA, CDR2 YNFKEQ. CDR3 nucleotide sequence: TGTGCCAGCAGCCAAGGTTTACAGGGCCGGGAGCTGTTTTTT. Protein: CASSQGLQGRELFF.

This clone was counted only a few times. V and J are TRBV4-2 and TRBJ2-7; 13 bases agree with TRBD2. Germline V gene data show CDR1 as LGHNA and CDR2 as YNFKEQ. V lost 0 bases to trimming and J lost 5 bases; unmatched junction nucleotides: 7. This CDR3 has 17 amino acids. The CDR3 reads CASSQETSGGALDEQYF. The DNA of the CDR3 is TGTGCCAGCAGCCAAGAAACTAGCGGGGGGGCTCTGGACGAGCAGTACTTC.

The V and J genes are TRBV19 and TRBJ1-6; 9 nucleotides match TRBD1. The V and J ends lost 6 bases and 10 bases, in that order; junction bases with no gene match: 4. This CDR3 has 13 amino acids. Per the germline V gene, CDR1 is LNHDA and CDR2 is SQIVND (reference sequence). The CDR3 sequence: CASRGDRESPLHF. As DNA, the CDR3 is TGTGCCAGTAGAGGGGACAGGGAATCACCCCTCCACTTT.

The chain couples TRBV2 to TRBJ1-3; 7 bases are a match to TRBD1. Germline CDR1 reads SNHLY; CDR2 reads FYNNEI. Unmatched junction bases numbered 10, after V lost 5 bases and J lost 0 bases. This CDR3 spans 17 amino acids. The CDR3 DNA reads as TGTGCCAGCAGTTCCCTTGGACAGGCCAGCTCTGGAAACACCATATATTTT. It encodes CASSSLGQASSGNTIYF.

To note about this clone: This same CDR3 is encoded by further DNA sequences in the sample. The rearrangement joins TRBV9 to TRBJ2-3; D is ambiguous. V lost 0 bases and J lost 1, with 6 bases in between. This CDR3 has 14 amino acids. The germline V gene encodes CDR1 SGDLS and CDR2 YYNGEE. The CDR3 nucleotides are TGTGCCAGCAGCGTAGTTCCCGGCACAGATACGCAGTATTTT. Protein sequence: CASSVVPGTDTQYF.

The V gene is TRBV7-8, the J gene TRBJ1-5, with 10 bases identical to TRBD1. The CDR3 is 17 amino acids. J was trimmed by 0 bases and V by 4 bases; bases with no gene match: 6. CDR1 and CDR2 (germline): SGHVS, FQNEAQ. The CDR3 sequence: CASSSRTGGYSNQPQHF. The CDR3 DNA reads as TGTGCCAGCAGCTCCCGGACAGGGGGTTATAGCAATCAGCCCCAGCATTTT. The full variable domain, rest sourced from reference TRBV7-8 and TRBJ1-5, is GAGVSQSPRYKVAKRGQDVALRCDPISGHVSLFWYQQALGQGPEFLTYFQNEAQLDKSGLPSDRFFAERPEGSVSTLKIQRTQQEDSAVYLCASSSRTGGYSNQPQHFGDGTRLSIL.

This clone has only a few counts. The chain employs TRBV6-5 and TRBJ2-1; TRBD2 matches 7 bases. From germline, CDR1 is MNHEY and CDR2 SVGAGI. V lost 3 bases to trimming and J lost 2 bases; unmatched junction nucleotides: 4. This CDR3 is built from 15 residues. The CDR3 loop reads CASSYSGGTYNEQFF. The CDR3 coding sequence is TGTGCCAGCAGTTATTCGGGGGGTACCTACAATGAGCAGTTCTTC.

This clone was observed a handful of times. The rearrangement uses TRBV27 and TRBJ2-5, with 12 positions matching TRBD2. The CDR3 is made up of 15 amino acids. Germline CDR1 reads MNHEY; CDR2 reads SMNVEV (reference sequence). V lost 10 bases and J lost 1; bases outside the gene matches: 7. CDR3 loop: CATGGLAGSQETQYF. In DNA form, the CDR3 reads TGTGCCACTGGAGGACTAGCGGGGTCCCAAGAGACCCAGTACTTC.

V is TRBV5-1 and J is TRBJ2-1; no reliable D call. Germline-derived CDR1 and CDR2 are SGHRS and YFSETQ. There are 11 residues in the CDR3. V was shortened by 5 bases and J by 5 bases, with 5 bases between the two germline ends. In DNA, the CDR3 is TGCGCCAGCAGGGCCAACAATGAGCAGTTCTTC. It encodes CASRANNEQFF. The full variable domain, with the rest looked up from reference TRBV5-1 and TRBJ2-1, is KAGVTQTPRYLIKTRGQQVTLSCSPISGHRSVSWYQQTPGQGLQFLFEYFSETQRNKGNFPGRFSGRQFSNSRSEMNVSTLELGDSALYLCASRANNEQFFGPGTRLTVL.

This clone was seen a few times. The rearrangement links TRBV25-1 to TRBJ2-5; no firm D call. V dropped 7 bases and J dropped 1 base, with 10 bases sitting between them. The CDR3 is 13 amino acids. Per the germline V gene, CDR1 is MGHDK and CDR2 is SYGVNS. The CDR3 is CASNRSPQETQYF. The DNA of the CDR3 is TGTGCCAGCAACCGGTCCCCCCAAGAGACCCAGTACTTC.

The table lists this clone with a few counts. The chain joins TRBV10-3 to TRBJ2-5; 12 bases agree with TRBD1. The CDR3 is 15 amino acids. Germline V gene lookup returns CDR1 ENHRY and CDR2 SYGVKD. The trim removed 6 bases at V and 4 bases at J, leaving 6 bases unmatched. The CDR3 is CAISPGTGGRETQYF. The DNA of the CDR3 is TGTGCCATCAGCCCCGGGACAGGGGGCCGAGAGACCCAGTACTTC.

The chain is built from TRBV28 and TRBJ1-2; TRBD1 matches at 7 bases. Germline loops: CDR1 MDHEN, CDR2 SYDVKM. This CDR3 comprises 15 residues. The V and J ends lost 8 bases and 5 bases, in that order; junction bases with no gene match: 14. The CDR3 reads CASQEGALGAYGYTF. Here the CDR3 DNA reads TGTGCCAGCCAGGAGGGGGCGCTGGGGGCTTATGGCTACACCTTC.

This sequence joins TRBV9 and TRBJ2-5; D perhaps matches TRBD2 (5 bases). CDR3 length: 13 amino acids. V lost 0 bases, J lost 5 bases, and 8 bases lay in between. The germline gives CDR1 SGDLS, CDR2 YYNGEE. CDR3 residues: CASSVATGETQYF. For the CDR3, the DNA is TGTGCCAGCAGCGTAGCTACGGGGGAGACCCAGTACTTC.

This clone was picked up a small number of times. V gene TRBV5-6 combines with J gene TRBJ1-5; D is undetermined. CDR1 is SGHDT and CDR2 is YYEEEE in the germline V gene. This CDR3 has 12 amino acids. V lost 1 base and J 6 bases, leaving 5 bases between the germline ends. CDR3 protein: CASSLYRQPQHF. The CDR3 DNA is TGTGCCAGCAGCTTGTATCGTCAGCCCCAGCATTTT.

The chain recombines TRBV25-1 with TRBJ2-1; 7 positions agree with TRBD1. The germline CDR1 and CDR2 sequences are MGHDK and SYGVNS. The trim removed 5 bases at V and 10 bases at J, leaving 17 bases unmatched. The CDR3 loop spans 16 amino acids. This chain's CDR3 is CASSPPRQGLLGEQFF. In DNA, the CDR3 is TGTGCCAGCAGTCCTCCCAGACAGGGTCTCCTCGGAGAGCAGTTCTTC.

This clone was counted only a few times. The chain employs TRBV6-6 and TRBJ1-5, with D uncertain. Germline CDR1 reads MNHNY; CDR2 reads SVGAGI (reference sequence). With 3 bases removed from V and 7 bases from J, the gap between germline ends came to 7 bases. This CDR3 spans 12 amino acids. DNA for the CDR3: TGTGCCAGCAGTTATAGATCACAGCCCCAGCATTTT. Translation gives CASSYRSQPQHF.